This passage covers 22 T cell receptor delta chains from one sample sequenced in a study of γδ T cells in repeated Plasmodium falciparum infection. Bulk repertoires came from Vgamma9/Vdelta2+ or Vdelta2-negative gammadelta T cells flow-sorted from PBMC. TCRdb called clones from the multiplex PCR reads again using CATT. This table holds 50,000 or so delta-chain clones, 1.6% found once. Sequencing used gamma-delta T cells from blood. Receptor source: a pool of human donors (malaria-infected and uninfected, not separated).

This clone was recorded many times. This likely traces to a read error, being one base from a far larger clone. Within the sample, other DNA sequences also encode this same CDR3. The chain uses TRDV1 and TRDJ1; a weak D match, TRDD2 (6 bases). Trimming cost V 3 bases and J 6 bases, with 17 bases left between them. Germline loops: CDR1 TSWWSYY, CDR2 QGS. The CDR3 runs to 15 residues. In DNA, the CDR3 is TGTGCTCTTGGGGACACGGCCTTCCCGACGTATAAACTCATCTTT. Its translation: CALGDTAFPTYKLIF.

A few counts support this clone. The protein TCRdb gives is from a much larger clone and does not agree with this DNA's translation at residue 9, likely a read error; the protein shown here comes from the DNA. The gene calls are TRDV1 and TRDJ1; either TRDD2 or TRDD3 may fit D (5 bases each). Since TCRdb gives no J gene, matching the DNA to germline was used here to assign it. Per the germline V gene, CDR1 is TSWWSYY and CDR2 is QGS. V lost 0 bases to trimming and J lost 0 bases, with 23 bases between them. The CDR3 is 20 residues long. The CDR3 sequence: CALGELMWALRGLYTDKLIF. The CDR3, as DNA: TGTGCTCTTGGGGAACTTATGTGGGCCCTACGGGGACTTTACACCGATAAACTCATCTTT.

This clone was counted between two and nine times. The TCRdb protein comes from a much larger clone and disagrees with this DNA's translation at residue 9, likely due to a read error; the protein given here is derived from the DNA. V gene TRDV1 combines with J gene TRDJ2; D not certain. TCRdb supplies no J gene; here it was assigned by aligning the nucleotide sequence to germline. Trimming took off 4 bases at V and 3 bases at J, with 24 bases between the two ends. This CDR3 is built from 19 residues. The V gene's germline CDR1 is TSWWSYY and CDR2 QGS. This CDR3 reads CALGGLRAGTLTLTAQLFF. The CDR3 region has the DNA TGTGCTCTTGGGGGGCTACGAGCCGGCACCCTAACCCTGACAGCACAACTCTTCTTT.

In its sample, this clone was seen many times. TCRdb lists the protein of a much larger clone for this DNA, which differs at residue 16, so this is likely a read error; the protein given here is translated from the DNA itself. Called V gene: TRDV1; the J gene was not called; whether TRDD3, the table's D call, matches the DNA was not checked. Germline-derived CDR1 and CDR2 are TSWWSYY and QGS. The CDR3 consists of 18 residues. The CDR3 protein is CALGELGLHGGYTDKPIF. CDR3 nucleotides: TGTGCTCTTGGGGAACTTGGATTGCACGGGGGATACACCGATAAACCCATCTTT.

This clone was picked up many times. The CDR3 loop is CACDPLVSYDFGDTKDTDKLIF. CDR3 DNA sequence: TGTGCCTGTGACCCCCTAGTCTCCTACGACTTCGGGGATACTAAGGACACCGATAAACTCATCTTT. The rearrangement links TRDV2 to TRDJ1, with 8 bases matching TRDD3. Trimming removed 3 bases from V and 0 bases from J; junction bases left unmatched: 26. CDR1 is GEAIGNYY and CDR2 is EKD in the germline V gene. This CDR3 contains 22 residues.

This clone was picked up a small number of times. A read error is likely here: a far larger clone is one base away. Other nucleotide sequences in the sample specify the same CDR3. The chain links TRDV1 to TRDJ1; 10 bases map to TRDD3. Per the germline V gene, CDR1 is TSWWSYY and CDR2 is QGS. This CDR3 comprises 19 residues. The trim removed 2 bases at V and 1 base at J, leaving 13 bases unmatched. The CDR3 region is CALGERPPIWGICTDKLIF. The CDR3 coding sequence is TGTGCTCTTGGGGAAAGGCCTCCTATCTGGGGGATATGCACCGATAAACTCATCTTT.

As concerns this clone: TCRdb pairs this DNA with a much larger clone's protein that differs at residue 4, likely a read error; the protein shown was translated from the DNA. The chain uses TRDV1 and TRDJ1, with 8 bases fitting TRDD3. CDR1 and CDR2 from the germline V gene are TSWWSYY and QGS. The CDR3 has 21 residues. CDR3 protein: CALEELAFPNTGGTYTDKLIF. CDR3 bases: TGTGCTCTTGAGGAATTGGCCTTCCCGAATACTGGGGGCACTTACACCGATAAACTCATCTTT.

This clone was counted a few times. TCRdb's protein for this DNA is that of a much larger clone and differs from the translation at residue 9, likely a read error; the protein shown is the DNA translation. The V and J genes are TRDV2 and TRDJ1; D gene ambiguous. TCRdb carries no J gene annotation; the J gene was assigned here by matching the DNA with germline. This CDR3 region has 14 residues. The germline V and J ends were trimmed by 3 bases and 4 bases, with 14 bases remaining between them. Germline assignment: CDR1 GEAIGNYY and CDR2 EKD. CDR3 residues: CACDSLLNNDKLIF. The CDR3 DNA reads as TGTGCCTGTGACTCCTTACTTAACAACGATAAACTCATCTTT.

This clone was seen many times. For this DNA, TCRdb reports the protein of a much larger clone, which diverges at residue 9, most likely from a read error; the protein presented here is translated directly from the DNA. The genes are TRDV1 and TRDJ1; TRDD2 is a possible D gene (6 bases). Germline CDR1 TSWWSYY, CDR2 QGS. Deletions cut 4 bases from V and 0 bases from J, with 18 bases between. This CDR3 is 17 amino acids long. In DNA form, the CDR3 reads TGTGCTCTTGGGGTCCTACGTGGGATGCTTTACACCGATAAACTCATCTTT. Amino acid sequence: CALGVLRGMLYTDKLIF.

A word on this clone: TCRdb has a much larger clone's protein, which differs at residue 13 from the translation of this DNA, likely because of a read error; what is shown is the protein translated from the DNA. V usage is TRDV1 and J usage is TRDJ1; 11 bases fit TRDD3. Germline loops: CDR1 TSWWSYY, CDR2 QGS. V lost 2 bases, J lost 6 bases, and 11 bases stayed unmatched. The CDR3 has 17 residues. CDR3 sequence (DNA): TGTGCTCTTGGGGAAGGAGTGGGGGATACGAATTCGCATAAACTCATCTTT. This codes for CALGEGVGDTNSHKLIF.

This clone has ten or more counts. An end of the junction does not agree with germline; a read error may underlie this. The chain has TRDV1 and TRDJ3; 8 bases agree with TRDD2. CDR3 length: 25 residues. CDR1 TSWWSYY and CDR2 QGS come from the germline V gene. CDR3 in DNA: TGTGCTCTTGGGGGAGCGCTCGCCTTCCTATACCAGCACCGGGTCGACTCCTGGGACACCCGACGGATGTTTTTC. This gives the protein CALGGALAFLYQHRVDSWDTRRMFF.

This clone was counted at least ten times. A junction end diverges from the germline sequence, so it may reflect a read error. This chain connects TRDV1 to TRDJ1; the D is unclear. The V gene's germline CDR1 is TSWWSYY and CDR2 QGS. The CDR3 consists of 18 residues. The CDR3 region is CALGELLYGPHLIDKLIF. CDR3 in DNA: TGTGCTCTTGGGGAACTTCTCTACGGCCCTCATCTCATCGATAAGCTCATCTTT.

The chain recombines TRDV1 with TRDJ1; D remains ambiguous. TCRdb does not report a J gene; here it was assigned by matching the DNA to germline references. This CDR3 is built from 24 residues. V dropped 0 bases and J dropped 0 bases, with 35 bases sitting between them. CDR1 is TSWWSYY and CDR2 is QGS in the germline V gene. The CDR3 nucleotides are TGTGCTCTTGGGGAACTAACGGGTGCGGAAAGACGGGCTCGGTCACCCCCTGACACCGATAAACTCATCTTT. Residues: CALGELTGAERRARSPPDTDKLIF.

The sample holds a few counts of this clone. A read error is likely here: a far larger clone is one base away. The sample carries other DNA sequences with the same CDR3. The J gene is TRDJ1, the V gene TRDV1; TRDD3 matches 10 bases. The J gene was not available in TCRdb and was assigned here by matching the DNA to germline segments. Germline V lookup: CDR1 TSWWSYY, CDR2 QGS. The length of the CDR3 is 18 residues. CDR3: CALLPSYGGYGYTDKLIF. The CDR3 coding sequence is TGTGCTCTCCTACCGTCCTACGGGGGATACGGGTACACCGACAAACTCATCTTT.

The sample holds many counts of this clone. The rearrangement joins TRDV1 to TRDJ1; 10 bases align to TRDD3. Since TCRdb gives no J gene, matching the DNA to germline was used here to assign it. Germline loops: CDR1 TSWWSYY, CDR2 QGS. This CDR3 comprises 18 residues. With 5 bases clipped from V and 0 bases from J, the junction kept 12 bases outside the gene matches. The CDR3: CALGSHLGDRYNTDKLIF. Written as DNA, the CDR3 is TGTGCTCTTGGGAGCCACCTGGGGGATAGGTATAACACCGATAAACTCATCTTT.

The table lists this clone with many counts. At residue 4, TCRdb's protein disagrees with the DNA translation; the protein shown here derives from the DNA. At the DNA level, this CDR3 is encoded by other sequences in the same sample as well. The rearrangement joins TRDV1 to TRDJ1; D may match TRDD2 or TRDD3 (6 bases each). The CDR3 consists of 19 residues. Per the germline V gene, CDR1 is TSWWSYY and CDR2 is QGS. CDR3 sequence: CALWERGLPGGLATDKLIF. CDR3 nucleotide sequence: TGTGCTCTTTGGGAACGCGGCCTTCCCGGGGGACTCGCTACCGATAAACTCATCTTT.

This clone has more than one count but fewer than ten. This sequence is one base from a far larger clone and is likely a read error. The same CDR3 arises from other DNA sequences in this sample as well. The chain links TRDV3 to TRDJ1, with 12 bases lining up with TRDD3. Looked up from germline, CDR1 is TVYSNPD and CDR2 is GDNSRS (reference sequence). CDR3 length equals 16 residues. The CDR3 DNA follows: TGTGCCTTTGGTTACCGGTCTGGGGGATACGTCGATAAACTTATCTTT. Translating it yields CAFGYRSGGYVDKLIF. Based on the CDR3 plus reference TRDV3 and TRDJ1, the full variable domain is CDKVTQSSPDQTVASGSEVVLLCTYDTVYSNPDLFWYRIRPDYSFQFVFYGDNSRSEGADFTQGRFSVKHILTQKAFHLVISPVRTEDSATYYCAFGYRSGGYVDKLIFGKGTRVTVEP.

Concerning this clone itself: Given a far larger clone just one base away, this is likely a sequencing read error. Additional DNA sequences in this sample encode the identical CDR3. The gene calls are TRDV1 and TRDJ3; 12 bases map to TRDD3. No J gene is reported in TCRdb; it was inferred here by comparing the DNA with germline. This CDR3 region has 23 residues. CDR1 TSWWSYY and CDR2 QGS come from the germline V gene. V was clipped by 3 bases and J by 0 bases; unmatched bases: 15. The CDR3 region is CALGESANDWGIPSSWDTRQMFF. CDR3 DNA: TGTGCTCTTGGGGAGTCGGCGAACGACTGGGGGATACCGAGCTCCTGGGACACCCGACAGATGTTTTTC.

This clone was recorded at least ten times. TCRdb's protein sequence differs at residue 11 from the translated DNA; the protein presented here follows the DNA. This chain joins TRDV1 and TRDJ1; D unclear. This CDR3 is 18 amino acids long. The germline CDR1 and CDR2 sequences are TSWWSYY and QGS. V shed 0 bases and J shed 1 base, with 18 bases lying between them. The CDR3 DNA reads TGTGCTCTTGGGGAACTCGCCGCCCGATCGGCGTTCACCGATAAACTCATCTTT. This encodes CALGELAARSAFTDKLIF.

This clone showed up just a few times. A far larger clone is one nucleotide away, so this likely arose from a read error. Other nucleotide sequences in the sample specify the same CDR3. The chain recombines TRDV1 with TRDJ1, with 10 nucleotides matching TRDD3. The J gene is not listed in TCRdb, so it was assigned here from a DNA match to germline. Germline assignment: CDR1 TSWWSYY and CDR2 QGS. The CDR3 extends over 24 amino acids. The CDR3 nucleotides are TGTGCTCTTGGGGAACCCATTCCTACAGGGGCTGGGGGATATCGGGGGCGGTACACCGACAAACTCATCTTT. Its translation is CALGEPIPTGAGGYRGRYTDKLIF.

This clone was observed a handful of times. Given a far larger clone just one base away, this is likely a sequencing read error. The same CDR3 can be traced to other DNA sequences in this sample. The rearrangement uses TRDV2 and TRDJ1; D is ambiguous. The CDR3 contains 16 residues. Germline lookup yields CDR1 GEAIGNYY and CDR2 EKD. CDR3 sequence (DNA): TGTGCCTGTGACCCCCCGCGCACAGTGTACACTGATAAACTCATCTTT. It is translated as CACDPPRTVYTDKLIF.

Turning to this clone: This is likely an artifact of a read error, given a far larger clone one base away. The same CDR3 arises from other DNA sequences in this sample as well. This rearrangement joins TRDV1 to TRDJ4, with D possibly matching TRDD3 (6 bases). Germline CDR1 TSWWSYY, CDR2 QGS. Trimming stripped 4 bases from V and 1 base from J, with 28 bases between. The CDR3 contains 19 residues. The CDR3 spells CALGVSFPPRTGGDRPLIF. The DNA for the CDR3 is TGTGCTCTTGGGGTGAGCTTCCCACCCCGTACAGGGGGAGACAGACCCCTGATCTTT.